This T cell receptor beta chain was observed in a study of cytomegalovirus exposure and HLA in healthy donors. V gave up 7 bases and J gave up 8 bases, with 17 bases separating them. The CDR3 contains 13 residues. Per the germline V gene, CDR1 is MNHEY and CDR2 is SVGAGI. Vbeta (60) and Jbeta (13) primers were used in the PCR. Repertoires were generated with immunoSEQ multiplex PCR, while TCRdb's copy carries only in-frame clones and drops some. The profile shows 130,000 or so clones, approximately 82% of them singletons. Study results and caveats: Later analysis indicated greater clonal expansion among HLA-associated TCR beta chains than among equally common other chains. Reported findings show TCR beta sequences accurately forecast HLA-A and HLA-B alleles in most subjects.

Healthy individuals who donated bone marrow served as the donors. This clone was counted only a few times. Its antigen remains unidentified. The TCR comes from a man in his forties or fifties in good health and CMV-seronegative. Source material: PBMCs. This chain uses TRBV6-5 with TRBJ1-1; a weak D match, TRBD1 (6 bases). The CDR3 nucleotides are TGTGCCAGCACTCCCCCCGTTGGGGGCGAAGCTTTCTTT. Its translation: CASTPPVGGEAFF.